The clone carrying this TCR beta chain appeared a single time. What it recognizes is unknown. The record originates from a study of cytomegalovirus exposure and HLA in healthy donors. General observations from the study: In a later analysis, the majority of CMV-associated beta chains seemingly showed HLA restriction. In vitro checks showed that three CMV-associated chains really do target CMV antigens.

With 60 Vbeta and 13 Jbeta primers, the PCR was carried out. Clones were sequenced by immunoSEQ multiplex PCR, and TCRdb holds only the in-frame ones, with some missing. The data show about 130,000 clones, under 10% seen once. Germline values: CDR1 SGHVS, CDR2 FNYEAQ. Losses at the gene ends were 5 bases for V and 11 bases for J; bases not matched to a gene: 17. This CDR3 has 16 residues. The sequenced sample consisted of PBMCs. The clonotype was recovered from a woman between 40 and 50 years old in good health and CMV-seropositive. The chain uses TRBV7-6 and TRBJ2-5; TRBD2 agrees at 10 bases. The CDR3 protein is CASSPPESLSGGEQYF. In DNA, the CDR3 is TGTGCCAGCAGCCCCCCCGAAAGTTTGAGCGGGGGGGAGCAGTACTTC.